This T cell receptor (beta chain) emerged from a study of T-cell reconstitution after alpha-beta-depleted transplantation in children. Germline assignment: CDR1 SGHTA and CDR2 FQGTGA. Trimming left V 7 bases short and J 7 bases short, with 20 bases between. The CDR3 loop spans 15 amino acids. Molecular barcoding with unique molecular identifiers was used for the TCRbeta library. MiXCR was run by TCRdb on the PCR reads, yielding one entry per CDR3 protein. The repertoire includes 90,000 to 100,000 distinct CDR3 sequences, 23% of them detected once, and around 21% sits in the top ten. The TCR sequence derives from a boy aged 2 to 10 with acute lymphoblastic leukemia, due to receive a stem cell transplant. The input for sequencing was PBMCs, taken before TCRalphabeta/CD19-depleted stem cell transplant. The chain combines TRBV7-3 with TRBJ2-1; D possibly matches TRBD1 or TRBD2 (6 bases each). CDR3 amino acids: CASIPTGRQGNEQFF. The CDR3 region has the DNA TGTGCCAGCATCCCAACAGGGAGGCAGGGGAATGAGCAGTTCTTC.